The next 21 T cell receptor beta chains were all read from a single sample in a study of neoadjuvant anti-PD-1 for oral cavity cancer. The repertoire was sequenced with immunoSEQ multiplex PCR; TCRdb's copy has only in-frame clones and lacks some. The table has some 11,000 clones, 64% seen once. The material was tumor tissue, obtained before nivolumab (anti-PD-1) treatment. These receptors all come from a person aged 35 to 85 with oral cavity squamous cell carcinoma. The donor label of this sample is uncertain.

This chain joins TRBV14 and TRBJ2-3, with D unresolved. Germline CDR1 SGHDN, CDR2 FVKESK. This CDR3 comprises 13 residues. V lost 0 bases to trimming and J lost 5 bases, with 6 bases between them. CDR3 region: CASSQDYIDTQYF. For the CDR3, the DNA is TGTGCCAGCAGCCAAGATTACATAGATACGCAGTATTTT. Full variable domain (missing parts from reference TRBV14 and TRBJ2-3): EAGVTQFPSHSVIEKGQTVTLRCDPISGHDNLYWYRRVMGKEIKFLLHFVKESKQDESGMPNNRFLAERTGGTYSTLKVQPAELEDSGVYFCASSQDYIDTQYFGPGTRLTVL.

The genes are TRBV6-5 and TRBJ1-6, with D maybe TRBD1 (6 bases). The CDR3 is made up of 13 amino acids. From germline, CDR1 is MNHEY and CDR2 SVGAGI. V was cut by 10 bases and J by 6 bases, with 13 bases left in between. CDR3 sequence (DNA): TGTGCCACCAGGGGAAGTGGTAATTCACCCCTCCACTTT. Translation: CATRGSGNSPLHF.

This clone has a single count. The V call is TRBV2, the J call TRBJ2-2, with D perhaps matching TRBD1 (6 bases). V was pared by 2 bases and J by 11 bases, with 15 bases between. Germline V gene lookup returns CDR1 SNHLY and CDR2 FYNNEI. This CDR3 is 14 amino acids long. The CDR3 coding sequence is TGTGCCAGCAGTGAACCCCGACAGGTCCGAGAGCTGTTTTTT. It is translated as CASSEPRQVRELFF.

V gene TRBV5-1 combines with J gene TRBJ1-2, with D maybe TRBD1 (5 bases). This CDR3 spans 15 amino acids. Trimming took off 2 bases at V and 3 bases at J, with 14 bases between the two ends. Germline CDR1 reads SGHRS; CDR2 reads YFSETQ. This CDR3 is CASSFDSPGDYGYTF. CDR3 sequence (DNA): TGCGCCAGCAGCTTTGACAGCCCGGGTGACTATGGCTACACCTTC.

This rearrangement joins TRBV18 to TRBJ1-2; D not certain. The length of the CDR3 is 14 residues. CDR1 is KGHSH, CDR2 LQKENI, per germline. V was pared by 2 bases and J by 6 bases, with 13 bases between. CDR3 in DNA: TGTGCCAGCTCACCAGACCCTCAATGGGATGGCTACACCTTC. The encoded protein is CASSPDPQWDGYTF.

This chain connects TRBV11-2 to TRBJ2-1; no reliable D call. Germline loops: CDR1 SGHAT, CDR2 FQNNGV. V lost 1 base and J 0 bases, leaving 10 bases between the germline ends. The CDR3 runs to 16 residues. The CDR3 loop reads CASSLGSRSSYNEQFF. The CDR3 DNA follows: TGTGCCAGCAGCTTAGGGTCACGCAGCTCCTACAATGAGCAGTTCTTC.

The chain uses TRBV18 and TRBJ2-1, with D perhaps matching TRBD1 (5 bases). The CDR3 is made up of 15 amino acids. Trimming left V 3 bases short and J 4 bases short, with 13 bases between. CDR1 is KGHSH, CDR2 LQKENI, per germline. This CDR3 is CASSPRRTTYNEQFF. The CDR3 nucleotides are TGTGCCAGCTCACCTCGACGGACAACTTACAATGAGCAGTTCTTC. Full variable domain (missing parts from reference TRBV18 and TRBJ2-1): NAGVMQNPRHLVRRRGQEARLRCSPMKGHSHVYWYRQLPEEGLKFMVYLQKENIIDESGMPKERFSAEFPKEGPSILRIQQVVRGDSAAYFCASSPRRTTYNEQFFGPGTRLTVL.

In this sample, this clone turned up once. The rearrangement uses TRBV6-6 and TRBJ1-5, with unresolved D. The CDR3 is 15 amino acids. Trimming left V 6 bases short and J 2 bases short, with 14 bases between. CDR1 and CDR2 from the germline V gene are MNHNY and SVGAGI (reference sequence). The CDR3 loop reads CASSRPPDGNQPQHF. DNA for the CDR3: TGTGCCAGCAGCCGCCCACCGGACGGCAATCAGCCCCAGCATTTT.

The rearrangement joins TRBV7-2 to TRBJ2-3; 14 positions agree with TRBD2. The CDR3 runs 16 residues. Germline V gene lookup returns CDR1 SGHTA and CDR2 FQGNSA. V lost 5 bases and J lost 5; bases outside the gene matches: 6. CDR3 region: CASSRGLAGGRDTQYF. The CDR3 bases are TGTGCCAGCAGCCGCGGACTAGCGGGGGGCCGAGATACGCAGTATTTT.

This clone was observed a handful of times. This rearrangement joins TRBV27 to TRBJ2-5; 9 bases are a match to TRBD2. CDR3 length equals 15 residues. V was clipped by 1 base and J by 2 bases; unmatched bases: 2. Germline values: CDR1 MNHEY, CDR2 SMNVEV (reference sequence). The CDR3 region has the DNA TGTGCCAGCAGTTTATTGCGGGGGGGGCAAGAGACCCAGTACTTC. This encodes CASSLLRGGQETQYF.

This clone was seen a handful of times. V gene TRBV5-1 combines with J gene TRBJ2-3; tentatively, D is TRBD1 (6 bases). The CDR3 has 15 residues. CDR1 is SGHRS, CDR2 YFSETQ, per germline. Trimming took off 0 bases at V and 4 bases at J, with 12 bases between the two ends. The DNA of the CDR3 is TGCGCCAGCAGCTTGGACAGGGAATGGGCAGATACGCAGTATTTT. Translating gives CASSLDREWADTQYF.

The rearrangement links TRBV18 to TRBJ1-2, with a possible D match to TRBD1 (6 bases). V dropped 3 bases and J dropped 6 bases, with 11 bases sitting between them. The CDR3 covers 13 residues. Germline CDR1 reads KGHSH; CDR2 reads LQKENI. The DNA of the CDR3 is TGTGCCAGCTCACCGCAGGGGCCGAATGGCTACACCTTC. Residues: CASSPQGPNGYTF. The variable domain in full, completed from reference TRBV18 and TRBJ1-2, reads NAGVMQNPRHLVRRRGQEARLRCSPMKGHSHVYWYRQLPEEGLKFMVYLQKENIIDESGMPKERFSAEFPKEGPSILRIQQVVRGDSAAYFCASSPQGPNGYTFGSGTRLTVV.

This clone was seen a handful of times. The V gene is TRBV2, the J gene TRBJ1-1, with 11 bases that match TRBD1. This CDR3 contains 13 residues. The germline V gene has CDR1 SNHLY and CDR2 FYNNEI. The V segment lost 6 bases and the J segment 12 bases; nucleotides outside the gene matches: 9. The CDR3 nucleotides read TGTGCCAGCAGAGACCCGGGACAGGGGGAATCTTTCTTT. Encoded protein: CASRDPGQGESFF.

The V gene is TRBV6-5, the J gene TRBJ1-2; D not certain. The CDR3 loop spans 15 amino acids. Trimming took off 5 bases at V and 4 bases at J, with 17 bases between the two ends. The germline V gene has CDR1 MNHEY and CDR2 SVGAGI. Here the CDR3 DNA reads TGTGCCAGCAGTCAGACACACCTCCTTGGCTATGGCTACACCTTC. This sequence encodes CASSQTHLLGYGYTF.

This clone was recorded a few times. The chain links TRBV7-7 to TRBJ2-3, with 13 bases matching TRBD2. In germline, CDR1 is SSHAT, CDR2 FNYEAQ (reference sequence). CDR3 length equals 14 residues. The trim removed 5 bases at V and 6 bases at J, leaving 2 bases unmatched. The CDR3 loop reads CASSLTSGGDTQYF. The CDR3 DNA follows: TGTGCCAGCAGCCTGACTAGCGGGGGGGATACGCAGTATTTT.

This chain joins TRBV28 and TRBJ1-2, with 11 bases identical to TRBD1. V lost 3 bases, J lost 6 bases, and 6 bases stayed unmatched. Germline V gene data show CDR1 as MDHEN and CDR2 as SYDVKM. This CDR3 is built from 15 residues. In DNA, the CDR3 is TGTGCCAGCAGTTTGATAGGACAGGGGGCAAATGGCTACACCTTC. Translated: CASSLIGQGANGYTF.

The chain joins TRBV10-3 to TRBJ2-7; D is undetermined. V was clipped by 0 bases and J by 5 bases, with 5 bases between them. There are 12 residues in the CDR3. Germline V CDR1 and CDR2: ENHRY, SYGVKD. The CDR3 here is CAISESNHEQYF. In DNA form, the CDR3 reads TGTGCCATCAGTGAGTCGAATCACGAGCAGTACTTC.

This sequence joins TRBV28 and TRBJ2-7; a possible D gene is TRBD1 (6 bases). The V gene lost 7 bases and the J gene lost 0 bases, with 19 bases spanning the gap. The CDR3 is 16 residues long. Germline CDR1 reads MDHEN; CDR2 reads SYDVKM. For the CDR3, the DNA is TGTGCCAGCACCCCCGGTGGGACATTGAGCTCCTACGAGCAGTACTTC. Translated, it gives CASTPGGTLSSYEQYF.

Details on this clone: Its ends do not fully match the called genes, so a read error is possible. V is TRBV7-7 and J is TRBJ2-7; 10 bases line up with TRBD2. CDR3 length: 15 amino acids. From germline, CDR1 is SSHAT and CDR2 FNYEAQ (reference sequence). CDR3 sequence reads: CASSGPLAGQYEQYF. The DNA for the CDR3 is TGTGCTAGCAGCGGTCCACTAGCGGGGCAGTACGAGCAGTACTTC.

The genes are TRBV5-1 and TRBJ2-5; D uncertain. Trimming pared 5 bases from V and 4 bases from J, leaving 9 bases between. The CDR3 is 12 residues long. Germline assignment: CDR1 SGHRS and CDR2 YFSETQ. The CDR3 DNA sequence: TGCGCCAGCAGAGGGCTGGGAGAGACCCAGTACTTC. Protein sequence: CASRGLGETQYF.

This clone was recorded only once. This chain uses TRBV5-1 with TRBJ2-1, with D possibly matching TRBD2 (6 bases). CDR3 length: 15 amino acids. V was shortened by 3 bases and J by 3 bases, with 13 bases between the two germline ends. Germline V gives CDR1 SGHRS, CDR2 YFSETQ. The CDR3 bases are TGCGCCAGCAGCTCCGGGGGAGCCAACTACAATGAGCAGTTCTTC. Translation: CASSSGGANYNEQFF. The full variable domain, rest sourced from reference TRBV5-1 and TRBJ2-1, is KAGVTQTPRYLIKTRGQQVTLSCSPISGHRSVSWYQQTPGQGLQFLFEYFSETQRNKGNFPGRFSGRQFSNSRSEMNVSTLELGDSALYLCASSSGGANYNEQFFGPGTRLTVL.